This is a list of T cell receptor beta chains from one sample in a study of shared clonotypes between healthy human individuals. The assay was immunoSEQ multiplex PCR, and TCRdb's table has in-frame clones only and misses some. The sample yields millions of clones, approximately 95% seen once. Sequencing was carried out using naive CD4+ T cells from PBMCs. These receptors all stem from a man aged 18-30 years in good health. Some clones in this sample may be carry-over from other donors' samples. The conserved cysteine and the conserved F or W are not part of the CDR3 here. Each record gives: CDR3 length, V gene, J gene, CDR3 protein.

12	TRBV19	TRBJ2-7	ASSREGQFYEQY
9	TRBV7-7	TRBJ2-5	ATDLAGTQY
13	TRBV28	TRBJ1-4	ASRGAGYVNEKLF
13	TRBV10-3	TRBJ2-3	AISPKTSGTDTQY
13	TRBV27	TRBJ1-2	ASRIGTGDFYGYT
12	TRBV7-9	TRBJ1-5	ASSSLTVDQPQH
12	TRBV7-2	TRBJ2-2	ASSLNRASGELF
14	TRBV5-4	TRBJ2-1	ASSLAGTGGYNEQF
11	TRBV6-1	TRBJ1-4	ASRFEGAEKLF
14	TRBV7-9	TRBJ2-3	ASSTGLAGLSDTQY
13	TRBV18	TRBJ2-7	ASSPLRESAYEQY
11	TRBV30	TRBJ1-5	AWSFRVNQPQH
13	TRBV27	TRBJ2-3	ATRPTTYSTDTQY
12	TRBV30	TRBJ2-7	AWRGGLPTYEQY
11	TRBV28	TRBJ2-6	ASRALGANVLT
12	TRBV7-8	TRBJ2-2	ASSLVVGFGELF
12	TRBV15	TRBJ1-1	ATSRGGPEGKAF
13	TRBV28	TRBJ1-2	ASSLFTGQGYGYT
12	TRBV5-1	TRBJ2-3	ASKTGPSTDTQY
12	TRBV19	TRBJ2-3	ASKDNLFTDTQY
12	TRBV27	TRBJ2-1	ATGRSGARNEQF
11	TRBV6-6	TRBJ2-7	ASSSARLYEQY
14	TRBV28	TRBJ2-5	ASSLIGAGGSGTQY
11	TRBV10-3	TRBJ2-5	AISAGTEETQY
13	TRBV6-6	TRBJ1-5	ASSYATGGDQPQH
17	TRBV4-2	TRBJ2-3	ASSQPSGGGGTTTDTQY
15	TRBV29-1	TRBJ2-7	SVVYGTRNPPQGEQY
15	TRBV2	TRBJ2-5	ASSEAEAGVRLETQY
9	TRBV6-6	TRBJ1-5	ASSYQGAQH
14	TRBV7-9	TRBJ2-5	ASSFRNAGSWETQY
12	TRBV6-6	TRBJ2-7	ASSQRGLAGVRY
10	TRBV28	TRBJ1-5	ASRVGPQVSY
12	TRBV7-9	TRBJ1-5	ASSSDREYQPQH
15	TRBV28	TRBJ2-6	ASSQTGRNSGANVLT
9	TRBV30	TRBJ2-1	AWRLLNEQF
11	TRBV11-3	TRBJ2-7	ASSLKTGREQY
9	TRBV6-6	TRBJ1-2	ASSYNAGYT